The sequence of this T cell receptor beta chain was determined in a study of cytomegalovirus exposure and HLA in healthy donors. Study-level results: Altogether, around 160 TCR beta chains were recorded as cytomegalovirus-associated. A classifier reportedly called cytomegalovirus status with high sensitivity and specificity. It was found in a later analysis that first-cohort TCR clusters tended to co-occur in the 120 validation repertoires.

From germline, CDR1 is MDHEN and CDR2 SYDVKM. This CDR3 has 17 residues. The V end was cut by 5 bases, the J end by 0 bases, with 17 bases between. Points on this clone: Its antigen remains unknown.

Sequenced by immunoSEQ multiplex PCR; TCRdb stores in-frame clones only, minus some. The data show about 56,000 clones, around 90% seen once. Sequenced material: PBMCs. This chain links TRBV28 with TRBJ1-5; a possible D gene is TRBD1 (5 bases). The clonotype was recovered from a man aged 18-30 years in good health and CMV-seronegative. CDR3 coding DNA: TGTGCCAGCAGTCCTCCCCTTGACAGATATAGCAATCAGCCCCAGCATTTT. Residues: CASSPPLDRYSNQPQHF.